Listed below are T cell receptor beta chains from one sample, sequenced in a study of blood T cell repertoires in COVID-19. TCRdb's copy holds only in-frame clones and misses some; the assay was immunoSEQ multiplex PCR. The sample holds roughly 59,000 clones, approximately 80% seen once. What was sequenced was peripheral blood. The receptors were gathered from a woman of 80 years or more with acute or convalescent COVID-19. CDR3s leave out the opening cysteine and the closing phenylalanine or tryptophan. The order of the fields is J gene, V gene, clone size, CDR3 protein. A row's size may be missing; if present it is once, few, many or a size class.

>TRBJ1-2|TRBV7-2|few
ASSLGGRANYGYT
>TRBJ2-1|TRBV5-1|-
ASSSSGTGLGEQF
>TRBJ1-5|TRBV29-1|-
SVGGGNQPQH
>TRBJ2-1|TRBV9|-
ASSVVGGTNNEQF
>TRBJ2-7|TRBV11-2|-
ASGVYRAGYEQY
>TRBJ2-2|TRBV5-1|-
ASTASNTGELF
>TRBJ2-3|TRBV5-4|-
ASSSVGLNTDTQY
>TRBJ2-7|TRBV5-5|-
ASSLYWSSGSLHEQY
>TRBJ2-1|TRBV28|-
ASSSTGTGVNEQF
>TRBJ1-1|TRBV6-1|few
ASSERLFSARNTEAF
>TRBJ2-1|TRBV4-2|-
ASSQVQTRAYNEQF
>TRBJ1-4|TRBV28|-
ASSISATNEKLF
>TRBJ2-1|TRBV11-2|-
ASSLVLAGSRNEQF
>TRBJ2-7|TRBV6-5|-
ASSYGTGLGEQY
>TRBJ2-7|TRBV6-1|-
ASSDGTGGTYEQY
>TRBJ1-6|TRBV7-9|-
ASSASGQGDSPLH
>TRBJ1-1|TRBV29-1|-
SVDKGQANTEAF
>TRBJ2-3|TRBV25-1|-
ASSGGLADFTDTQY
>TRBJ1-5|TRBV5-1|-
ASSLNPGDGQPQH
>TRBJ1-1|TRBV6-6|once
ASRGLRGYTEAF
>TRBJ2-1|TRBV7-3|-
ASSLESGAYNEQF
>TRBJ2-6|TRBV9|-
ASSVAGTSGTGSGANVLT
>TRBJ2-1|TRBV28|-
ASSNEREGPYNEQF
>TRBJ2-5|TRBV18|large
ASSPLPQETQY
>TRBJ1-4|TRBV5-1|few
ASSLRAGTGNEKLF
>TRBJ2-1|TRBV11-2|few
ASSLVSGTSGEQF
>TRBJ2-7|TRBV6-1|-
ASSEGRGSYEQY
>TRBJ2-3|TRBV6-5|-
ASRPPGADTQY
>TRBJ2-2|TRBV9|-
ASSVETGGITGELF
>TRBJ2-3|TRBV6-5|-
ASSQGREGRKY
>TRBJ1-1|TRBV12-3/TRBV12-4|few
ASVFPGRPLAF
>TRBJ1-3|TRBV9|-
ASSVAITGGAGNTIY